The entry below gives a single T cell receptor beta chain sequence along with its context. Here immunoSEQ multiplex PCR was the method, and the copy in TCRdb shows in-frame clones only, minus some. Of about 660,000 clones in the sample, around 87% were seen once. This sample was taken from a study of shared T cell receptors in the human thymus. Germline V gene lookup returns CDR1 LGHNA and CDR2 YSLEER. This CDR3 spans 21 amino acids. V shed 5 bases and J 0 bases; nucleotides not matched to a gene: 22. The sample was also linked to a second study, of human thymus T cells. Turning to that study: Surgeons resected thymus tissue during corrective heart surgery. Repertoires from thymus and blood appeared to show biased V and J gene usage. The related literature has documented a marked overlap of thymic repertoires among unrelated individuals.

The J gene is TRBJ2-7, the V gene TRBV4-3; 10 nucleotides agree with TRBD2. Sequenced: thymocytes. This clonotype was sampled from a boy in the first two years of life with a congenital heart defect. The CDR3 DNA follows: TGCGCCAGCAGCTCAAGATTACCCCCAGCGGGAGGGCCACAGTCCTCCTACGAGCAGTACTTC. It specifies CASSSRLPPAGGPQSSYEQYF.